This T cell receptor (beta chain) originates from a study of shared clonotypes between healthy human individuals. At the level of the study: Three CD4 naive, three CD4 memory, two CD8 naive and one CD8 memory plate were used per donor.

Researchers ran the assay at a deep level. Source study methods: From ImmunoSEQ came sequences covering only the junction and carrying no quality scores, so filtering differed. Profiled with immunoSEQ multiplex PCR; TCRdb holds only in-frame clones, not every one. That table supplies the V and J calls and clone size; D and trimming were determined from the DNA. The table records millions of clones, over 85% of them present only once. CD4+ cells underwent separation, giving CD45RA+ naive and CD45RA-negative memory subsets. This CDR3 spans 14 amino acids. The germline CDR1 and CDR2 sequences are KGHSH and LQKENI. Trimming cost V 4 bases and J 6 bases, with 15 bases left between them.

The sequenced sample was naive CD4+ T cells from PBMCs. Subset of the sample: CD45RA+ positively selected. The sequence was collected from a man between 18 and 29 years old in good health. Some clones in this sample may be carry-over from other donors' samples. This sequence joins TRBV18 and TRBJ1-2; TRBD1 is a possible D gene (5 bases). CDR3 amino acids: CASSHGGWGNGYTF. Written as DNA, the CDR3 is TGTGCCAGCTCACACGGGGGATGGGGAAATGGCTACACCTTC.